The following is a TCR beta chain sequence with its context. What it binds is unknown. At sampling all donors were nominally healthy, likely with unrecorded immune exposures. This entry belongs to a study of cytomegalovirus exposure and HLA in healthy donors. At the level of the study: As released early, the data held 70 million to 95 million unique TCRs from HLA-typed donors. Findings and limits, study-wide: HLA alleles showed associations with 16,951 TCR beta sequences in a later analysis, at a 0.05 false discovery rate. The study had only CMV serostatus as immune exposure information.

The PCR ran on 60 Vbeta and 13 Jbeta primers. Sequencing was performed with immunoSEQ multiplex PCR; in TCRdb, only in-frame clones are kept and a portion is missing. The data show 100,000 to 150,000 clones, around 80% seen once. The V and J ends lost 9 bases and 0 bases respectively, with 15 bases between them. CDR3 length: 14 residues. CDR1 is MRHNA and CDR2 is SNTAGT in the germline V gene. The receptor was derived from a woman aged 35 to 49 in good health and CMV-seronegative. Specimen: PBMCs. The rearrangement joins TRBV6-4 to TRBJ2-7; D is perhaps TRBD2 (5 bases). The chain's CDR3 is CARGRSGISYEQYF. DNA for the CDR3: TGTGCCAGGGGTCGTTCCGGGATCTCCTACGAGCAGTACTTC.